These 10 T cell receptor beta chains were all obtained from the same sample, sequenced in a study of OX40 agonist ivuxolimab in advanced cancers. Data came from immunoSEQ multiplex PCR; TCRdb stores just in-frame clones and leaves some out. This table holds tens of thousands of clones, approximately 80% found once. Source: CD4+ or CD8+ T cells sorted from blood, taken in a trial of the OX40 agonist ivuxolimab. The receptors come from an adult with an advanced solid tumor such as melanoma, head and neck, liver or kidney cancer.

This clone was found a few times. The chain has TRBV6-5 and TRBJ1-3; 7 bases agree with TRBD1. Trimming took 0 bases from V and 2 from J; bases not matched to a gene: 1. Looked up from germline, CDR1 is MNHEY and CDR2 is SVGAGI. This CDR3 is 15 amino acids long. The CDR3 sequence: CASSYSGTAGNTIYF. The CDR3 DNA follows: TGTGCCAGCAGTTACTCCGGGACAGCTGGAAACACCATATATTTT.

This clone was detected a few times. The chain is built from TRBV7-2 and TRBJ1-5, with D possibly TRBD1 on 6 matching bases. This CDR3 contains 15 residues. Trimming pared 5 bases from V and 0 bases from J, leaving 11 bases between. Per the germline V gene, CDR1 is SGHTA and CDR2 is FQGNSA. The CDR3 coding sequence is TGTGCCAGCAGCCCAGGGGCAGGTAGCAATCAGCCCCAGCATTTT. Amino acid sequence: CASSPGAGSNQPQHF.

V and J are TRBV28 and TRBJ2-7; 9 bases are shared with TRBD1. Trimming took 2 bases from V and 5 from J; bases not matched to a gene: 7. Germline V CDR1 and CDR2: MDHEN, SYDVKM. The CDR3 extends over 15 amino acids. The CDR3 spells CASSLGGDRAHEQYF. Written as DNA, the CDR3 is TGTGCCAGCAGTTTAGGGGGGGACAGGGCCCACGAGCAGTACTTC.

This clone turned up a few times. The V gene is TRBV10-3, the J gene TRBJ2-7; TRBD1 agrees at 7 bases. CDR1 ENHRY and CDR2 SYGVKD come from the germline V gene. This CDR3 contains 14 residues. The trim removed 5 bases at V and 0 bases at J, leaving 4 bases unmatched. The chain's CDR3 is CAISRDSHSYEQYF. The CDR3 bases are TGTGCCATCAGTAGGGACAGCCACTCCTACGAGCAGTACTTC.

This clone was seen a few times. The chain couples TRBV7-2 to TRBJ2-7; 7 nucleotides match TRBD1. The V gene end was trimmed by 8 bases and the J gene end by 1 base; junction bases not matched to a gene: 11. This CDR3 region has 15 residues. Germline-derived CDR1 and CDR2 are SGHTA and FQGNSA. The CDR3 here is CASGEGGIGSYEQYF. The DNA for the CDR3 is TGTGCCAGCGGCGAAGGGGGCATAGGATCCTACGAGCAGTACTTC.

The chain's CDR3 is CASKIDRGGTEAFF. The CDR3 coding sequence is TGTGCCAGCAAGATTGACAGGGGCGGCACTGAAGCTTTCTTT. V and J are TRBV2 and TRBJ1-1; 8 nucleotides line up with TRBD1. The CDR3 runs 14 residues. Germline CDR1 is SNHLY and CDR2 is FYNNEI. The trim removed 7 bases at V and 4 bases at J, leaving 8 bases unmatched.

This rearrangement joins TRBV15 to TRBJ2-5; D gene uncertain. The CDR3 sequence is 14 residues long. The germline V gene has CDR1 LNHNV and CDR2 YYDKDF (reference sequence). V was shortened by 1 base and J by 3 bases, with 9 bases between the two germline ends. CDR3 sequence (DNA): TGTGCCACCAGCAGAGTCGGACGGAAAGAGACCCAGTACTTC. It encodes CATSRVGRKETQYF.

This chain joins TRBV10-1 and TRBJ2-7, with TRBD1 matching 10 bases. The trim removed 6 bases at V and 2 bases at J, leaving 10 bases unmatched. Germline values: CDR1 WNHNN, CDR2 SYGVQD (reference sequence). This CDR3 is built from 16 residues. CDR3 nucleotide sequence: TGCGCCAGCAGGACTATTGGACAGGGGGGAACCTACGAGCAGTACTTC. Translation: CASRTIGQGGTYEQYF.

The chain is built from TRBV15 and TRBJ1-1, with TRBD1 as a possible D gene (5 bases). Germline lookup yields CDR1 LNHNV and CDR2 YYDKDF (reference sequence). The CDR3 covers 15 residues. V was cut by 2 bases and J by 2 bases, with 12 bases left in between. The CDR3 DNA reads TGTGCCACCAGCAGACCCCCGGGGCTCAACACTGAAGCTTTCTTT. Translation gives CATSRPPGLNTEAFF.

The V and J genes are TRBV25-1 and TRBJ1-3; the match to TRBD1 covers 9 bases. V shed 8 bases and J 2 bases; nucleotides not matched to a gene: 1. The CDR3 extends over 13 amino acids. The germline V gene encodes CDR1 MGHDK and CDR2 SYGVNS. This CDR3 is CASRDRAGNTIYF. CDR3 nucleotides: TGTGCCAGCCGGGACAGGGCTGGAAACACCATATATTTT.